This T cell receptor beta chain was captured by sequencing in a study of regulatory T cells in long-lasting Graves disease (dated by TCRdb to about 2021). In the study overall: In the newly diagnosed Graves' disease group, patients had been taking antithyroid drugs for less than 3 months. Patients with persistent Graves' disease were compared with patients with newly diagnosed Graves' disease using TCR sequencing and RNA sequencing of peripheral blood. The study was registered as a clinical trial and conducted in China. A total of roughly 35 samples underwent TCR sequencing: about 13 from persistent and roughly 20 from newly diagnosed Graves' disease patients.

This clonotype showed up many times. The antigen this receptor binds is unknown. Per-base qualities were not stored, and no clone one base away is much larger. Library construction relied on multiplex PCR. Sequencing used an Illumina HiSeq 4000. CDR3 regions were amplified by Arm-PCR with iRepertoire HTBI primers to construct TCR beta libraries. Gel purification was performed on PCR products prior to sequencing. In the original analysis: Gene usage analysis of CDR3 amino acid clonotypes used the approximately 62 TRBV and approximately 13 TRBJ segments found across samples. COPE and FqMerger were used to merge the filtered high-quality paired reads into contigs. BLAST was used to align contigs to IMGT TRBV, TRBD and TRBJ reference genes, and CDR3 was defined according to IMGT. Any clonotype with a frequency above 0.1% was counted as a highly expanded clone. Shannon entropy was used to measure repertoire diversity, and the Gini coefficient was used to measure V-J evenness. A clonotype was considered public if more than one individual shared it. The public reads were reanalyzed by TCRdb: fastp trimming at Q25, MiXCR alignment, in-frame beta chains only. Duplicate CDR3 protein sequences are folded into a single record with the most common DNA and genes. V and J calls and clone size were set by TCRdb, not the authors. For this sample there are 350,000 to 550,000 distinct CDR3 sequences; roughly 15% appear just once. About 23% of the sample belongs to the ten largest clones.

The time point tag for this specimen amounts to: newly diagnosed GD, antithyroid drugs for less than 3 months. For both TCR sequencing and RNA sequencing, RNA was extracted from PBMCs in TRIzol. Graves' disease was diagnosed according to American Thyroid Association guidelines. Patients for the study were recruited at an endocrinology department in Xi'an, China. Each patient gave approximately 10 milliliters of peripheral blood, collected in an EDTA anticoagulant tube. Ficoll Paque Plus density gradient separation was used to isolate PBMCs, and no further T cell sorting was performed. An Agilent 2100 Bioanalyzer and agarose gel were used to check RNA quality, while a NanoDrop 2000 measured RNA concentration. Results the study describes overall, beyond this receptor: Because the primary lesion, thyroid tissue, could not be accessed, the study looked at peripheral blood alone. Lower TCR Shannon entropy and fewer highly expanded clones were observed in persistent Graves' disease patients than in newly diagnosed patients, which suggested clonal expansion. Persistent disease showed preferential use of TRBV28, TRBJ1-2 and TRBJ2-5, whereas newly diagnosed disease favored TRBV20-1 and TRBJ2-1. As a limitation, the authors acknowledged that the small sample size may reduce accuracy. Patients with persistent disease shared more public clonotypes (fewer than 3,000) than newly diagnosed patients did (around 980). Sequencing and analysis were limited to the TCR beta chain.

The V end gives up 5 bases and the J end 11 bases, leaving 5 bases in the junction not matched to a gene. The germline V gene supplies CDR1 ENHRY and CDR2 SYGVKD. Measured from the cysteine to the phenylalanine, the CDR3 is 12 residues long. Just CDR3 DNA is preserved here, 36 bases in frame from base 1. These data are also associated with another study on T cells in Graves' hyperthyroidism and ophthalmopathy. Per the second study: Stable Graves' hyperthyroidism was defined as no progression to ophthalmopathy during 18 months of follow-up. Hyperthyroidism patients were aged 18 to 65 years and newly diagnosed, with disease duration of less than 2 months. The study excluded patients with uncontrolled infections, other autoimmune diseases, pregnancy or lactation. Diagnoses were established on the basis of clinical symptoms, serum thyroxine and TRAb, thyroid ultrasound, and orbital computed tomography. A first-round RT-PCR of the TCR CDR3 used the HTBI primer set with the Qiagen OneStep RT-PCR kit. Blood samples also contained most of the expanded thyroid clonotypes (frequency above 0.001), which suggests that blood repertoires may reflect thyroid immune responses. A model built on a 13 V-J signature distinguished ophthalmopathy from stable hyperthyroidism, reaching roughly 88% sensitivity and around 81% specificity in cross-validation and 80%/75% in testing. In validation, the model predicted progression to ophthalmopathy a median of around 6.5 months before onset, with roughly 70% sensitivity and almost 75% specificity. To identify TCR V-J signatures that set the groups apart, the researchers used a discovery cohort of 100 patients, made up of approximately 43 with Graves' ophthalmopathy and about 59 with stable Graves' hyperthyroidism. Prospective prediction of ophthalmopathy was tested in an independent validation cohort of approximately 18 hyperthyroidism patients and approximately 17 patients who later progressed to ophthalmopathy. For training and testing, the 100 or so patients in the discovery cohort were randomly divided in a 7:3 ratio. In addition, the study compared T-cell repertoires in thyroid tissue and in blood from five to seven Graves' hyperthyroidism patients. After sampling, hyperthyroidism patients received methimazole starting at 30 mg daily, and ophthalmopathy patients received high-dose intravenous methylprednisolone. The libraries were constructed in a second round of multiplex PCR and then size-selected and purified. The libraries were sequenced on an Illumina HiSeq2000 using paired-end 100 bp reads. SOAPnuke was used to process the raw data, removing reads that contained adapters or uncalled bases, had a mean Phred below 15, or lacked an exact match to the constant primer or identifier. COPE v1.2.5 was used to merge the high-quality paired reads, and each unique nucleotide sequence was defined as a clonotype. MiTCR v1.1 was used to align the clonotypes against IMGT TRBV, TRBD and TRBJ reference segments. Analysis was restricted to V-J combinations with a frequency above 0.0001, which covered roughly 99% of repertoires. A TCS score was defined as the ratio of F50 (clonal expansion) to E x V (chaos), with BLOSUM62-based TCRdist applied between CDR3 peptides within each V-J. Welch's t-statistics and random forest reduced around 510 V-J features to roughly 13, which were used in a naive Bayes classifier (R e1071). Sample size was not statistically predetermined, and blinding of investigators to group allocation was not performed. According to the paper, TCR Vbeta CDR3 sequencing was carried out on approximately 140 peripheral blood samples, which came from more than 40 ophthalmopathy, around 74 hyperthyroidism and roughly 17 progressor patients.

Recombination connected TRBV10-3 to TRBJ2-5, and 10 junction bases match TRBD1. The specimen comprised peripheral blood mononuclear cells (PBMCs), sampled at new diagnosis, from a patient treated with antithyroid drugs. The receptor's source is a woman younger than 30 with Graves disease. Donor details come from another sample of the same person, matched by shared clones. At the DNA level, the sequence is TGTGCCATCAGTTACGGGACAGGGGAACAGTACTTC. Translated, this is CAISYGTGEQYF.